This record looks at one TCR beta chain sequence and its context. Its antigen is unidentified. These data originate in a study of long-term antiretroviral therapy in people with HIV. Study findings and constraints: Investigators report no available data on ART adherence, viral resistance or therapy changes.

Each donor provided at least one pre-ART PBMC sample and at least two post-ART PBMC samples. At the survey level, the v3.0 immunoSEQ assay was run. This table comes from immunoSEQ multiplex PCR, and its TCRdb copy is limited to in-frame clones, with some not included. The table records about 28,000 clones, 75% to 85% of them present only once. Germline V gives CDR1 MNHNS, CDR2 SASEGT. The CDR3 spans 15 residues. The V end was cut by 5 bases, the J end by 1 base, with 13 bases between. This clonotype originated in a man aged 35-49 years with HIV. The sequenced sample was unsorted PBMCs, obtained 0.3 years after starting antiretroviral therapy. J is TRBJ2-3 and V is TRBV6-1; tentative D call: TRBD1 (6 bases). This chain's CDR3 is CASSPRRQGTDTQYF. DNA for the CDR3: TGTGCCAGCAGTCCCCGGAGACAGGGCACAGATACGCAGTATTTT.